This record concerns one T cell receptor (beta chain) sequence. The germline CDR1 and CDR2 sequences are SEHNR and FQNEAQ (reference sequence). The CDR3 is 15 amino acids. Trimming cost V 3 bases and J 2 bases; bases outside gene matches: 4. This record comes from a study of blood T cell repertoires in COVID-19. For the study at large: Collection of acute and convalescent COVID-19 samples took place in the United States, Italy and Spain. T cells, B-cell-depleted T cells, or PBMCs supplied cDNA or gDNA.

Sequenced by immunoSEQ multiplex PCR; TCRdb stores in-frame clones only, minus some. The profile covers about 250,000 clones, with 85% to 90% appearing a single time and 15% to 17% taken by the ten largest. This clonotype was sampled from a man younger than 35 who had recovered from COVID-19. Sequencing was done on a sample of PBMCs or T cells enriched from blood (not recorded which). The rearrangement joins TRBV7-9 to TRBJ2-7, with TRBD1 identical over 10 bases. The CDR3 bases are TGTGCCAGCAGCTTTACCGGGACAGGGGCCTACGAGCAGTACTTC. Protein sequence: CASSFTGTGAYEQYF.